Below are 11 T cell receptor beta chains sequenced from a single sample in a study of memory CD4+ T cells and cytomegalovirus serostatus. Repertoires were generated with immunoSEQ multiplex PCR, while TCRdb's copy carries only in-frame clones and drops some. This table has about 25,000 clones, roughly 75% appearing once. The sort gate was single viable CD3+CD4+CD8-CD45RO+ cells for memory CD4+ T cells. The sample was memory CD4+ T cells from blood. These receptors originate from an adult in good health and CMV-seronegative.

V gene TRBV10-3 combines with J gene TRBJ2-7, with 9 bases fitting TRBD1. With 4 bases clipped from V and 1 base from J, the junction kept 2 bases outside the gene matches. CDR3 size: 14 residues. Per the germline V gene, CDR1 is ENHRY and CDR2 is SYGVKD. The CDR3 region is CAISVDRGSYEQYF. In nucleotides, the CDR3 is TGTGCCATCAGTGTGGACAGGGGATCCTACGAGCAGTACTTC.

The gene calls are TRBV5-1 and TRBJ1-2, with a possible D match to TRBD1 (5 bases). V lost 0 bases to trimming and J lost 14 bases, with 8 bases between them. CDR3 length equals 10 residues. CDR1 and CDR2 from the germline V gene are SGHRS and YFSETQ. The CDR3 spells CASSLGDLTF. DNA of the CDR3: TGCGCCAGCAGCTTGGGGGACTTAACCTTC.

This clone was recorded a few times. This rearrangement joins TRBV7-9 to TRBJ1-2; 8 bases map to TRBD1. Germline loops: CDR1 SEHNR, CDR2 FQNEAQ (reference sequence). The CDR3 runs 13 residues. V lost 8 bases and J lost 8; bases outside the gene matches: 10. The CDR3 nucleotides are TGTGCCAGCGGATCCCAGGGGGCGGGAGGCTACACCTTC. It translates to CASGSQGAGGYTF.

The chain couples TRBV19 to TRBJ2-6, with D hard to call. V dropped 4 bases and J dropped 2 bases, with 12 bases sitting between them. CDR1 and CDR2 from the germline V gene are LNHDA and SQIVND (reference sequence). This CDR3 has 16 amino acids. The chain's CDR3 is CASSREKVTGANVLTF. The CDR3 DNA reads TGTGCCAGTAGTAGGGAAAAGGTCACTGGGGCCAACGTCCTGACTTTC.

CDR3 nucleotides: TGTGCCAGCAGCTCTCTAGCGGGAGGATTAGACGAGCAGTTCTTC. It translates to CASSSLAGGLDEQFF. The genes are TRBV28 and TRBJ2-1; 11 nucleotides line up with TRBD2. The germline CDR1 and CDR2 sequences are MDHEN and SYDVKM. This CDR3 is built from 15 residues. The V segment lost 6 bases and the J segment 10 bases; nucleotides outside the gene matches: 11.

The gene calls are TRBV7-9 and TRBJ1-2, with 7 bases that match TRBD1. V dropped 3 bases and J dropped 5; count of bases not matched to a gene: 9. The CDR3 is 15 residues long. The germline V gene has CDR1 SEHNR and CDR2 FQNEAQ (reference sequence). CDR3: CASSLNSGGGYGYTF. The CDR3 DNA follows: TGTGCCAGCAGCTTGAATTCAGGGGGAGGGTATGGCTACACCTTC.

This CDR3 is CASSIPVQGTGGNTIYF. The CDR3 DNA is TGTGCCAGTAGTATACCGGTTCAGGGGACAGGTGGAAACACCATATATTTT. The rearrangement links TRBV19 to TRBJ1-3; 8 bases line up with TRBD1. This CDR3 spans 17 amino acids. V dropped 2 bases and J dropped 3; count of bases not matched to a gene: 9. Germline V gene sequence: CDR1 LNHDA, CDR2 SQIVND (reference sequence).

This clone was found once. The chain carries TRBV5-4 and TRBJ2-1; TRBD2 might be the D (6 bases). Trimming removed 0 bases at V and 1 base at J, with 11 bases between. The germline V gene has CDR1 SGHNT and CDR2 YYREEE (reference sequence). The CDR3 sequence is 16 residues long. This CDR3 is CASSLGGGNSYNEQFF. The DNA of the CDR3 is TGTGCCAGCAGCTTGGGGGGCGGGAATTCCTACAATGAGCAGTTCTTC.

This clone was recorded once. CDR3 sequence (DNA): TGTGCCAGCTCACCGACAGGGTTTCGGTCCGGGGAGCTGTTTTTT. Encoded protein: CASSPTGFRSGELFF. The chain joins TRBV18 to TRBJ2-2; 7 positions agree with TRBD1. Germline loops: CDR1 KGHSH, CDR2 LQKENI. V trimming: 3 bases; J trimming: 6 bases; junction bases outside the gene matches: 7. The CDR3 contains 15 residues.

The rearrangement joins TRBV7-2 to TRBJ2-5; D might be TRBD2 (6 bases). The length of the CDR3 is 15 residues. Deletions cut 2 bases from V and 3 bases from J, with 13 bases between. The germline V gene encodes CDR1 SGHTA and CDR2 FQGNSA. CDR3 sequence (DNA): TGTGCCAGCAGCTTACTCCTTAGCGGAAAAGAGACCCAGTACTTC. It specifies CASSLLLSGKETQYF. The complete variable domain, with remaining parts taken from reference TRBV7-2 and TRBJ2-5, reads GAGVSQSPSNKVTEKGKDVELRCDPISGHTALYWYRQSLGQGLEFLIYFQGNSAPDKSGLPSDRFSAERTGGSVSTLTIQRTQQEDSAVYLCASSLLLSGKETQYFGPGTRLLVL.

The chain uses TRBV4-2 and TRBJ2-4, with D uncertain. Germline CDR1 reads LGHNA; CDR2 reads YNFKEQ. The V end lost 1 base, the J end lost 5 bases, and 12 bases lay between the germline ends. This CDR3 is 15 amino acids long. Written as DNA, the CDR3 is TGTGCCAGCAGCCAAGTCGCACTACGGGAAAACATTCAGTACTTC. Protein: CASSQVALRENIQYF.